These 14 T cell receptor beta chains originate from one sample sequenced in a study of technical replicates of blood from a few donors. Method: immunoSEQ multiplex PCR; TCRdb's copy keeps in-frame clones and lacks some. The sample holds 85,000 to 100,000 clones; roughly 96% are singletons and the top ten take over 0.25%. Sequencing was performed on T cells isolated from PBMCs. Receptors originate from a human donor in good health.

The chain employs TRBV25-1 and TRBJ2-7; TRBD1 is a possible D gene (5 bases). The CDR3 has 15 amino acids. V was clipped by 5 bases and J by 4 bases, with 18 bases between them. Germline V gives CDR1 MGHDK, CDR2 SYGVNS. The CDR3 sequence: CASSTPGKRSYEQYF. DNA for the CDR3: TGTGCCAGCAGTACTCCAGGGAAGAGGTCGTACGAGCAGTACTTC.

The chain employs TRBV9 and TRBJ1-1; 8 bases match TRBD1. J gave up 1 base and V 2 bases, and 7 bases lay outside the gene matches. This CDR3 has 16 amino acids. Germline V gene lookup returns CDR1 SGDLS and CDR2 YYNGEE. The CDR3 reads CASSVGTGNSNTEAFF. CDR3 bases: TGTGCCAGCAGCGTCGGGACAGGTAACTCGAACACTGAAGCTTTCTTT.

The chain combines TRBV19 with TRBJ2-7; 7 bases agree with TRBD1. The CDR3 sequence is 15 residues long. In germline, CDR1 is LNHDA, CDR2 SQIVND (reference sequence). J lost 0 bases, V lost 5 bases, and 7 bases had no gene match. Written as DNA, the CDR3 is TGTGCCAGTAGTTATAAGGACAGGAGCTCCTACGAGCAGTACTTC. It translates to CASSYKDRSSYEQYF.

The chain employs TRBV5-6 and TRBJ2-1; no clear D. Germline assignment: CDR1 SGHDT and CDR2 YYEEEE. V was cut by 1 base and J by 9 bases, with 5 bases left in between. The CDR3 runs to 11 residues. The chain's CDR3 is CASSLFREQFF. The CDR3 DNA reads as TGTGCCAGCAGCTTGTTCCGTGAGCAGTTCTTC. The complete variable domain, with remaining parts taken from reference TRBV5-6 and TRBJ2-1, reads DAGVTQSPTHLIKTRGQQVTLRCSPKSGHDTVSWYQQALGQGPQFIFQYYEEEERQRGNFPDRFSGHQFPNYSSELNVNALLLGDSALYLCASSLFREQFFGPGTRLTVL.

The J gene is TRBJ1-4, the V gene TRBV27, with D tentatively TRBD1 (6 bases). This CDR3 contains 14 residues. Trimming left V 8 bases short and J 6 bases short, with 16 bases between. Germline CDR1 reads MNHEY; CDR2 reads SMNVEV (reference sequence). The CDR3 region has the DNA TGTGCCAGCGGCCCGGTAGGGGGGGATGAAAAACTGTTTTTT. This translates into CASGPVGGDEKLFF.

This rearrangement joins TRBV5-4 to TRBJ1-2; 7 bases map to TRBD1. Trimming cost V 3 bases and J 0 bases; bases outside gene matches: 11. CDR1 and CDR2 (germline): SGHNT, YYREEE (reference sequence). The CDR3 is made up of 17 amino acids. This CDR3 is CASSSPDRQPANYGYTF. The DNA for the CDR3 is TGTGCCAGCAGCTCACCGGACAGGCAACCAGCTAACTATGGCTACACCTTC.

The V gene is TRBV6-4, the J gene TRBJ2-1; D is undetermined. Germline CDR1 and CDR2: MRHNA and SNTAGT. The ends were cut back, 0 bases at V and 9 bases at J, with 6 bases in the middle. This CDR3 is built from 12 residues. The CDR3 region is CASSDSAGEQFF. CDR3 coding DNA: TGTGCCAGCAGTGACTCAGCAGGTGAGCAGTTCTTC.

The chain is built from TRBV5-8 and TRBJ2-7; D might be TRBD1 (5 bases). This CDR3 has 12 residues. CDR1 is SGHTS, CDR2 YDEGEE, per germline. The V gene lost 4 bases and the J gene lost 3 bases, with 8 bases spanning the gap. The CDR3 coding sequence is TGTGCCAGCAGCCCCCAGGGCTACGAGCAGTACTTC. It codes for CASSPQGYEQYF. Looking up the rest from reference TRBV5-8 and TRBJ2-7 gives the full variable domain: EAGVTQSPTHLIKTRGQQATLRCSPISGHTSVYWYQQALGLGLQFLLWYDEGEERNRGNFPPRFSGRQFPNYSSELNVNALELEDSALYLCASSPQGYEQYFGPGTRLTVT.

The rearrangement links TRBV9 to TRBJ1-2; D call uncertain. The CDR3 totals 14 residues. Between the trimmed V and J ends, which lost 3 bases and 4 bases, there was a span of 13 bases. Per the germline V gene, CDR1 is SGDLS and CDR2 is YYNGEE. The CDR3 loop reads CASSALGAVYGYTF. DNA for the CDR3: TGTGCCAGCAGCGCCCTGGGAGCCGTCTATGGCTACACCTTC. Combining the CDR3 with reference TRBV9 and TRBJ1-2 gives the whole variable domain DSGVTQTPKHLITATGQRVTLRCSPRSGDLSVYWYQQSLDQGLQFLIQYYNGEERAKGNILERFSAQQFPDLHSELNLSSLELGDSALYFCASSALGAVYGYTFGSGTRLTVV.

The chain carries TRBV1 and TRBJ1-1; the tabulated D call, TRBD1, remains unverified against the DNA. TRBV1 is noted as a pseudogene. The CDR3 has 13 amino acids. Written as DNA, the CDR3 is TGCACCAGCAGCCATGCCACAGGGCCCGAAGCTTTCTTT. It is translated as CTSSHATGPEAFF.

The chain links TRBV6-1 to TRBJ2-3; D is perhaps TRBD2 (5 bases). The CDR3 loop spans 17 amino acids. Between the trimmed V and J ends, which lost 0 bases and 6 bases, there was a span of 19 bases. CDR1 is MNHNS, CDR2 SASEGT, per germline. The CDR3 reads CASSEAVGVPGPDTQYF. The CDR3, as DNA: TGTGCCAGCAGTGAAGCGGTCGGGGTCCCCGGGCCGGATACGCAGTATTTT.

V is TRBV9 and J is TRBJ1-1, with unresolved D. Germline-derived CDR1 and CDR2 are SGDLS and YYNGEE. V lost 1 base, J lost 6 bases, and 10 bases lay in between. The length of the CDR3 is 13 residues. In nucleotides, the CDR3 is TGTGCCAGCAGCGTAATATTCACAGCTGAAGCTTTCTTT. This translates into CASSVIFTAEAFF. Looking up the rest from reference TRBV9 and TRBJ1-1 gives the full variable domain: DSGVTQTPKHLITATGQRVTLRCSPRSGDLSVYWYQQSLDQGLQFLIQYYNGEERAKGNILERFSAQQFPDLHSELNLSSLELGDSALYFCASSVIFTAEAFFGQGTRLTVV.

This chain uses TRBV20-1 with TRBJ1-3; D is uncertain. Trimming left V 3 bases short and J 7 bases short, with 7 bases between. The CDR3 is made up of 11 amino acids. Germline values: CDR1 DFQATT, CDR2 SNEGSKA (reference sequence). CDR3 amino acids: CSASLGNTIYF. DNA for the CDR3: TGCAGTGCTAGTCTCGGGAACACCATATATTTT.

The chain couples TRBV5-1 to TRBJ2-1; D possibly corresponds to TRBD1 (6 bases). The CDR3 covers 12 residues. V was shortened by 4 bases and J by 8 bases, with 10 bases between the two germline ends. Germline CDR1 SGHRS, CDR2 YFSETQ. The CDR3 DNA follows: TGCGCCAGCAGCACCGGGACATATGAGCAGTTCTTC. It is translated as CASSTGTYEQFF.